This T cell receptor beta chain was found in a study of identical twins. The CDR3 is 13 residues long. CDR1 is LGHNA and CDR2 is YNFKEQ in the germline V gene. V lost 3 bases, J lost 8 bases, and 13 bases lay in between. TCRdb ran MiXCR on the 5' RACE reads and lists one entry per CDR3 protein. The data contain about 240,000 distinct CDR3 sequences, over 9.5% of them seen just once; the ten biggest clones take up about 9.1%. Sequenced: memory T cells sorted from blood. The rearrangement links TRBV4-2 to TRBJ1-2; D possibly corresponds to TRBD1 (5 bases). This TCR was sampled from a man between 50 and 59 years old in good health. This chain's CDR3 is CASSQQLGEGYTF. Written as DNA, the CDR3 is TGTGCCAGCAGCCAGCAATTAGGGGAGGGCTACACCTTC.